This entry is about one T cell receptor (beta chain). These data originate in a study of blood T cell repertoires in COVID-19. About the study: Specimens from acute and convalescent COVID-19 originated in the United States, Italy and Spain. Sources were T cells, B-cell-depleted T cells, or PBMCs; the material itself was cDNA or gDNA.

Original data processing: Amplifying reference gene primers gave estimates of nucleated cell counts. The method was immunoSEQ multiplex PCR; TCRdb's version includes in-frame clones alone and lacks a portion of them. D and trimming were read from the DNA, whereas the V and J calls and clone size are those reported in that table. This sample carries under 300,000 clones, around 88% of them seen once, and the ten largest clones take 10% to 15%. J lost 5 bases, V lost 4 bases, and 3 bases had no gene match. Germline values: CDR1 LNHDA, CDR2 SQIVND (reference sequence). The length of the CDR3 is 13 residues.

The sample comprised peripheral blood. The rearrangement links TRBV19 to TRBJ2-5; 8 bases are a match to TRBD2. This receptor was obtained from a man older than 75 with acute or convalescent COVID-19. The CDR3: CASSTIAGETQYF. CDR3 nucleotides: TGTGCCAGTAGTACCATAGCGGGGGAGACCCAGTACTTC.